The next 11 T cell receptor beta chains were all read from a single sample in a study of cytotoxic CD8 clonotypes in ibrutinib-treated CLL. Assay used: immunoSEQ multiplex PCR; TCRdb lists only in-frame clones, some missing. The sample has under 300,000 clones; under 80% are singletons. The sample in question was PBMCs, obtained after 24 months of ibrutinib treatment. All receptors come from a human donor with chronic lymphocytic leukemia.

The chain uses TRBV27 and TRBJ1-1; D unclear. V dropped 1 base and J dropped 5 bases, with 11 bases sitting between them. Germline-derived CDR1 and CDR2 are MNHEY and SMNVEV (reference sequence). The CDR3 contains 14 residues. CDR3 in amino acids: CASSLWGFGTEAFF. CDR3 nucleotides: TGTGCCAGCAGTTTATGGGGATTCGGGACTGAAGCTTTCTTT.

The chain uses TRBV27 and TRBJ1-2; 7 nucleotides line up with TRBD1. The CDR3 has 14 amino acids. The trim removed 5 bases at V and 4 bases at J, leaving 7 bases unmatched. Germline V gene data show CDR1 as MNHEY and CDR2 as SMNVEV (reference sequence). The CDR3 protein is CASSTVDRLYGYTF. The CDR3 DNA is TGTGCCAGCAGTACCGTGGACAGGCTCTATGGCTACACCTTC.

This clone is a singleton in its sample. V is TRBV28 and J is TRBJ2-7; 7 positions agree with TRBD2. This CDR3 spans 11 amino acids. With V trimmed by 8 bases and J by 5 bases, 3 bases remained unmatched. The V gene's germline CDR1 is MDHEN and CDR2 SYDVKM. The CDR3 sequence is CASRTSDEQYF. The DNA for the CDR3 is TGTGCCAGCCGTACTAGCGACGAGCAGTACTTC.

Written as DNA, the CDR3 is TGTGCCACCAGCAGAGCAGACAGGGGGCCCCGTTCGGGTTTCTTT. This translates into CATSRADRGPRSGFF. The chain joins TRBV15 to TRBJ1-1, with 10 bases lining up with TRBD1. With 1 base clipped from V and 13 bases from J, the junction kept 12 bases outside the gene matches. The CDR3 extends over 15 amino acids. CDR1 and CDR2 (germline): LNHNV, YYDKDF (reference sequence).

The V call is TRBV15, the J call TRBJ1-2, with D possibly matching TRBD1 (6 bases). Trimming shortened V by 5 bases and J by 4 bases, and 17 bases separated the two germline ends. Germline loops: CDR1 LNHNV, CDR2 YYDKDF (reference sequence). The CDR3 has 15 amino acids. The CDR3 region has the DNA TGTGCCACCAGCGGAACAGGGTTCTTTAGCTATGGCTACACCTTC. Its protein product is CATSGTGFFSYGYTF.

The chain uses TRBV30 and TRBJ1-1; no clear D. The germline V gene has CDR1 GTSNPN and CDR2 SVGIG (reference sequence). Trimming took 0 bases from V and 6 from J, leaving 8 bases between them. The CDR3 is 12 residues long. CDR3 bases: TGTGCCTGGAGTGTTTATGGGTCTGAAGCTTTCTTT. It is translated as CAWSVYGSEAFF. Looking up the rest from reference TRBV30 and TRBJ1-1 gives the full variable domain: SQTIHQWPATLVQPVGSPLSLECTVEGTSNPNLYWYRQAAGRGLQLLFYSVGIGQISSEVPQNLSASRPQDRQFILSSKKLLLSDSGFYLCAWSVYGSEAFFGQGTRLTVV.

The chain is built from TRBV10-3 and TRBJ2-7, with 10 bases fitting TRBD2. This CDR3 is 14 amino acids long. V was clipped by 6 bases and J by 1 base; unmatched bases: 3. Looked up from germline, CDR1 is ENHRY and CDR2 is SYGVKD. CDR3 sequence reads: CAISQLAGSYEQYF. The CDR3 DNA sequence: TGTGCCATCAGCCAACTAGCGGGGTCCTACGAGCAGTACTTC.

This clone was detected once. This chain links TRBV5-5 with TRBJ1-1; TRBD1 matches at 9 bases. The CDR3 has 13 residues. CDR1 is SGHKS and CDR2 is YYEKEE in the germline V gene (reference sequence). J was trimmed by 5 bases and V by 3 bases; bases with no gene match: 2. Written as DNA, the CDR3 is TGTGCCAGCAGCTGGACAGGGGTGACTGAAGCTTTCTTT. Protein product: CASSWTGVTEAFF.

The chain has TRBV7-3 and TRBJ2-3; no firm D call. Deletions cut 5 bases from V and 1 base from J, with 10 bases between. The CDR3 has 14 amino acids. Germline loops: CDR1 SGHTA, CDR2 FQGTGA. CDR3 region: CASSPTIRTDTQYF. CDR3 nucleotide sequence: TGTGCCAGCAGCCCAACGATCCGCACAGATACGCAGTATTTT.

CDR3 protein: CASSPRTGGRPQHF. The CDR3 DNA sequence: TGTGCCAGCAGCCCTAGGACAGGGGGCCGGCCCCAGCATTTT. The chain uses TRBV27 and TRBJ1-5, with TRBD1 matching over 11 bases. The CDR3 consists of 14 residues. Germline CDR1 is MNHEY and CDR2 is SMNVEV (reference sequence). V trimming: 6 bases; J trimming: 9 bases; junction bases outside the gene matches: 7.

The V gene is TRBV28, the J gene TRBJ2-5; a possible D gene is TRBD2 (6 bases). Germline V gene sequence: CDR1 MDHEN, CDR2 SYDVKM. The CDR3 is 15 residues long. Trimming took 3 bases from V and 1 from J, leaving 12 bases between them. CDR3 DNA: TGTGCCAGCAGTTTCAGCGGAGGGCCCCAAGAGACCCAGTACTTC. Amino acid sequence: CASSFSGGPQETQYF.